This passage covers 27 T cell receptor beta chains from one sample sequenced in a study of blood T cell repertoires in COVID-19. Clones were sequenced by immunoSEQ multiplex PCR, and TCRdb holds only the in-frame ones, with some missing. In the table there are tens of thousands of clones, roughly 81% of which are singletons. The specimen was peripheral blood. The receptor source for this set is a man older than 75 with COVID-19, enrolled during active disease.

This clone was detected only once. The rearrangement joins TRBV7-6 to TRBJ2-5; 9 bases align to TRBD1. CDR1 and CDR2 from the germline V gene are SGHVS and FNYEAQ. The ends lost 5 bases at V and 5 bases at J; junction bases unmatched: 9. CDR3 size: 15 residues. The CDR3 DNA sequence: TGTGCCAGCAGCCGCGGGACAGGGTTTATGGAGACCCAGTACTTC. Translated, it gives CASSRGTGFMETQYF.

The chain couples TRBV19 to TRBJ2-1; 13 bases agree with TRBD2. Germline loops: CDR1 LNHDA, CDR2 SQIVND (reference sequence). V gave up 5 bases and J gave up 7 bases; unmatched junction bases: 5. The length of the CDR3 is 15 residues. CDR3 in DNA: TGTGCCAGTAGTCAAGAGGGACTAGCGGGAAATGAGCAGTTCTTC. The encoded protein is CASSQEGLAGNEQFF.

This rearrangement joins TRBV3-1 (or the pseudogene TRBV3-2) to TRBJ2-3; 11 bases are shared with TRBD2. From germline, CDR1 is LGHDT and CDR2 YNNKEL (reference sequence). The CDR3 sequence is 15 residues long. V trimming: 4 bases; J trimming: 5 bases; junction bases outside the gene matches: 5. The DNA of the CDR3 is TGTGCCAGCAGCCTACTAGCGGGAGTGGAAGATACGCAGTATTTT. It is translated as CASSLLAGVEDTQYF.

The rearrangement links TRBV7-3 to TRBJ2-5; possible D gene TRBD2, 6 bases. Trimming removed 1 base at V and 8 bases at J, with 8 bases between. Germline lookup yields CDR1 SGHTA and CDR2 FQGTGA. The CDR3 extends over 12 amino acids. Here the CDR3 DNA reads TGTGCCAGCAGCTTAATGGGGGGAACCCAGTACTTC. Amino acids: CASSLMGGTQYF.

V usage is TRBV29-1 and J usage is TRBJ2-7; 15 bases are shared with TRBD2. The CDR3 totals 16 residues. V shed 4 bases and J 2 bases; nucleotides not matched to a gene: 6. Germline V gives CDR1 SQVTM, CDR2 ANQGSEA. CDR3 residues: CSVGGLAGGGPYEQYF. CDR3 sequence (DNA): TGCAGCGTTGGGGGACTAGCGGGAGGAGGACCCTACGAGCAGTACTTC.

This rearrangement joins TRBV10-2 to TRBJ1-4; TRBD1 agrees at 8 bases. J lost 2 bases, V lost 4 bases, and 12 bases had no gene match. CDR3 length: 18 residues. The germline V gene encodes CDR1 WSHSY and CDR2 SAAADI. CDR3 region: CASSGTGTGVLTNEKLFF. CDR3 coding DNA: TGCGCCAGCAGTGGGACCGGGACAGGCGTGCTTACTAATGAAAAACTGTTTTTT.

CDR3 residues: CASSDGPANEQFF. The CDR3 coding sequence is TGTGCCAGCAGTGACGGGCCAGCCAATGAGCAGTTCTTC. The chain is built from TRBV6-4 and TRBJ2-1; the D is unclear. With 2 bases removed from V and 6 bases from J, the gap between germline ends came to 8 bases. The CDR3 sequence is 13 residues long. The germline gives CDR1 MRHNA, CDR2 SNTAGT.

The chain recombines TRBV11-2 with TRBJ2-1; no definite D call. Trimming took off 5 bases at V and 7 bases at J, with 6 bases between the two ends. Germline CDR1 SGHAT, CDR2 FQNNGV. This CDR3 has 11 amino acids. The CDR3, as DNA: TGTGCCAGCAGCCTACAGAATGAGCAGTTCTTC. It translates to CASSLQNEQFF.

The chain recombines TRBV5-1 with TRBJ1-5, with a weak D call TRBD1 (5 bases). The CDR3 is 14 amino acids. The V and J ends lost 4 bases and 3 bases respectively, with 11 bases between them. Germline CDR1 SGHRS, CDR2 YFSETQ. The CDR3 spells CASSEGQANQPQHF. CDR3 sequence (DNA): TGCGCCAGCAGCGAAGGACAAGCCAATCAGCCCCAGCATTTT.

The rearrangement links TRBV27 to TRBJ1-2; perhaps TRBD1 as D (5 bases). This CDR3 has 16 residues. V was shortened by 5 bases and J by 4 bases, with 20 bases between the two germline ends. Germline assignment: CDR1 MNHEY and CDR2 SMNVEV (reference sequence). The CDR3 nucleotides are TGTGCCAGCAGTAACACCGCCAGGGTCAGGACCTATGGCTACACCTTC. Amino acids: CASSNTARVRTYGYTF.

The rearrangement joins TRBV18 to TRBJ2-7; 8 bases are a match to TRBD1. The germline CDR1 and CDR2 sequences are KGHSH and LQKENI. Trimming cost V 4 bases and J 5 bases; bases outside gene matches: 13. This CDR3 contains 16 residues. This CDR3 reads CASSLNLIRGLDEQYF. CDR3 bases: TGTGCCAGCTCACTGAATCTAATCAGGGGGCTGGACGAGCAGTACTTC.

The rearrangement links TRBV4-1 to TRBJ1-5, with D possibly TRBD1 on 5 matching bases. Germline V gives CDR1 MGHRA, CDR2 YSYEKL. The CDR3 runs 14 residues. V was shortened by 0 bases and J by 6 bases, with 9 bases between the two germline ends. The DNA for the CDR3 is TGCGCCAGCAGCCAAGATAGGGGAGGTCAGCCCCAGCATTTT. This codes for CASSQDRGGQPQHF.

The J gene is TRBJ2-5, the V gene TRBV19; TRBD2 matches 11 bases. V gave up 6 bases and J gave up 5 bases; unmatched junction bases: 11. This CDR3 has 16 residues. Germline CDR1 is LNHDA and CDR2 is SQIVND (reference sequence). This chain's CDR3 is CASSVNSGGAGETQYF. CDR3 DNA sequence: TGTGCCAGTAGCGTAAATAGCGGGGGGGCAGGGGAGACCCAGTACTTC.

Only one count was recorded for this clone. This chain connects TRBV6-6 to TRBJ2-7, with D unclear. V was trimmed by 5 bases and J by 6 bases, leaving 20 bases between them. From germline, CDR1 is MNHNY and CDR2 SVGAGI (reference sequence). This CDR3 is built from 15 residues. CDR3 DNA: TGTGCCAGCAGTGACCGAAATCTACAAACGGGCGAGCAGTACTTC. Encoded protein: CASSDRNLQTGEQYF.

This clone appeared a few times. V is TRBV6-6 and J is TRBJ2-1; tentatively, D is TRBD1 (5 bases). Trimming took 0 bases from V and 0 from J, leaving 6 bases between them. The CDR3 sequence is 15 residues long. CDR1 is MNHNY, CDR2 SVGAGI, per germline (reference sequence). The CDR3 DNA is TGTGCCAGCAGTTACTCGGGGCACTCCTACAATGAGCAGTTCTTC. Amino acid sequence: CASSYSGHSYNEQFF.

V gene TRBV3-1 (or the pseudogene TRBV3-2) combines with J gene TRBJ2-3, with a possible D match to TRBD2 (6 bases). Germline values: CDR1 LGHDT, CDR2 YNNKEL (reference sequence). CDR3 length: 15 amino acids. Trimming took 1 base from V and 5 from J, leaving 13 bases between them. The CDR3 loop reads CASSQGWGVGDTQYF. CDR3 DNA: TGTGCCAGCAGCCAAGGTTGGGGGGTGGGAGATACGCAGTATTTT.

This clone was observed a single time. The rearrangement uses TRBV25-1 and TRBJ2-7, with 7 bases fitting TRBD2. This CDR3 is built from 11 residues. The junction had 9 bases not matched to a gene; V was cut back by 6 bases and J by 13 bases. Germline V gene data show CDR1 as MGHDK and CDR2 as SYGVNS. The CDR3 DNA is TGTGCCAGCAGGCCTTTGGGCGGGAGTTACTTC. Translating gives CASRPLGGSYF.

This clone was detected once. The chain couples TRBV10-2 to TRBJ1-2; D possibly corresponds to TRBD1 (5 bases). Germline loops: CDR1 WSHSY, CDR2 SAAADI. Trimming left V 4 bases short and J 4 bases short, with 13 bases between. CDR3 length: 14 residues. The CDR3 region is CASSGMGPGYGYTF. The CDR3 coding sequence is TGCGCCAGCAGTGGGATGGGGCCTGGCTATGGCTACACCTTC.

The rearrangement uses TRBV27 and TRBJ1-2, with 7 bases that match TRBD1. From germline, CDR1 is MNHEY and CDR2 SMNVEV (reference sequence). The CDR3 covers 15 residues. V lost 0 bases and J lost 2; bases outside the gene matches: 3. In nucleotides, the CDR3 is TGTGCCAGCAGTTTATCGCAGGGACAGAACTATGGCTACACCTTC. Translated: CASSLSQGQNYGYTF.

The chain carries TRBV7-2 and TRBJ1-3; D is undetermined. V was shortened by 4 bases and J by 5 bases, with 12 bases between the two germline ends. The CDR3 has 14 residues. Germline V lookup: CDR1 SGHTA, CDR2 FQGNSA. Written as DNA, the CDR3 is TGTGCCAGCAGCTCCCCGTGGAGGAGAAACACCATATATTTT. It is translated as CASSSPWRRNTIYF.

The chain is built from TRBV30 and TRBJ1-5; D might be TRBD1 (5 bases). Germline-derived CDR1 and CDR2 are GTSNPN and SVGIG (reference sequence). CDR3 length: 14 amino acids. V lost 2 bases, J lost 2 bases, and 10 bases lay in between. The CDR3 protein is CAWSPQGGNQPQHF. Written as DNA, the CDR3 is TGTGCCTGGAGTCCCCAGGGTGGCAATCAGCCCCAGCATTTT.

The chain has TRBV28 and TRBJ2-7; 7 nucleotides line up with TRBD2. CDR1 MDHEN and CDR2 SYDVKM come from the germline V gene. CDR3 length: 15 amino acids. V trimming: 4 bases; J trimming: 2 bases; junction bases outside the gene matches: 8. The CDR3 is CASSSLAEGPYEQYF. The CDR3 bases are TGTGCCAGCAGTTCTCTAGCGGAGGGGCCCTACGAGCAGTACTTC.

This clone appeared once. The chain employs TRBV27 and TRBJ2-2, with 10 bases lining up with TRBD1. The CDR3 covers 16 residues. Germline V gives CDR1 MNHEY, CDR2 SMNVEV (reference sequence). The ends lost 5 bases at V and 4 bases at J; junction bases unmatched: 7. In DNA, the CDR3 is TGTGCCAGCAGTAAGGGACAGGGGACGGGCACCGGGGAGCTGTTTTTT. Translating it yields CASSKGQGTGTGELFF.

CDR3 sequence reads: CASSQVRDRDGTQYF. CDR3 nucleotides: TGCGCCAGCAGCCAAGTGAGGGACAGGGACGGGACCCAGTACTTC. V usage is TRBV4-1 and J usage is TRBJ2-5; TRBD1 matches at 9 bases. V lost 1 base to trimming and J lost 7 bases; unmatched junction nucleotides: 7. The CDR3 length is 15 residues. Germline assignment: CDR1 MGHRA and CDR2 YSYEKL.

This clone occurred a few times. The chain couples TRBV5-4 to TRBJ2-5; 9 bases agree with TRBD2. Trimming took 4 bases from V and 0 from J; bases not matched to a gene: 7. The CDR3 covers 16 residues. Germline CDR1 SGHNT, CDR2 YYREEE (reference sequence). CDR3 bases: TGTGCCAGCAGCGACGGAACTAGCGGGTACCAAGAGACCCAGTACTTC. Translating gives CASSDGTSGYQETQYF. The full variable domain, its missing parts supplied by reference TRBV5-4 and TRBJ2-5, is ETGVTQSPTHLIKTRGQQVTLRCSSQSGHNTVSWYQQALGQGPQFIFQYYREEENGRGNFPPRFSGLQFPNYSSELNVNALELDDSALYLCASSDGTSGYQETQYFGPGTRLLVL.

The chain is built from TRBV5-4 and TRBJ2-3; 7 bases map to TRBD1. V shed 3 bases and J 1 base; nucleotides not matched to a gene: 11. The V gene's germline CDR1 is SGHNT and CDR2 YYREEE (reference sequence). CDR3 length: 17 residues. The CDR3 is CASSSGWAGGGTDTQYF. CDR3 DNA sequence: TGTGCCAGCAGCTCTGGCTGGGCAGGGGGAGGCACAGATACGCAGTATTTT.

This chain links TRBV2 with TRBJ2-3; TRBD2 matches 8 bases. V was clipped by 10 bases and J by 2 bases; unmatched bases: 11. Germline V lookup: CDR1 SNHLY, CDR2 FYNNEI. There are 15 residues in the CDR3. The CDR3 loop reads CAIPSGGTYTDTQYF. CDR3 coding DNA: TGTGCCATTCCCTCGGGGGGGACCTACACAGATACGCAGTATTTT.